The clone carrying this T cell receptor (beta chain) appeared once. No antigen is known for it. The record originates from a study of cytomegalovirus exposure and HLA in healthy donors. Study-level information: The approximately 120 validation repertoires, a later analysis reported, used the same platform as the roughly 710 first-cohort repertoires. Study-wide results and caveats: Cytomegalovirus status was reportedly diagnosed by the classifier with high sensitivity and specificity. Cytomegalovirus-associated status was assigned to 164 TCR beta chains.

After removal of 4 bases from V and 8 bases from J, the junction contained 7 bases not matched to a gene. In germline, CDR1 is MGHRA, CDR2 YSYEKL. This CDR3 region has 14 residues. Clones were sequenced by immunoSEQ multiplex PCR, and TCRdb holds only the in-frame ones, with some missing. The table includes 75,000 to 90,000 clones, 85% to 95% detected once. V and J are TRBV4-1 and TRBJ2-1; 8 bases map to TRBD2. This clonotype was sampled from a young woman in good health and CMV-seronegative. Sequencing was done on a sample of PBMCs. The DNA for the CDR3 is TGCGCCAGCAGCCTAGGACTAGCCGCCGATGAGCAGTTCTTC. The encoded protein is CASSLGLAADEQFF.